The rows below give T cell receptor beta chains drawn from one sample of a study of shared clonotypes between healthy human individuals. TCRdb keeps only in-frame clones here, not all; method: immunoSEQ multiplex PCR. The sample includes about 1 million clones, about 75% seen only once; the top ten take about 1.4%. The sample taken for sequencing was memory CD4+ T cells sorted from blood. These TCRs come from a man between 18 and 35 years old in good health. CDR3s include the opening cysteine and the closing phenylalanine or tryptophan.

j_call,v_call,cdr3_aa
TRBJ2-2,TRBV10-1,CASSEGQHTGELFF
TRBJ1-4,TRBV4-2,CASSPGTRGADQLFF
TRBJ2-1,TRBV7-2,CASSLWGTSSYNEQFF
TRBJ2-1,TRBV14,CASSPLGRYNEQFF
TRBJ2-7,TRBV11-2,CASTGSSWTSSYEQYF
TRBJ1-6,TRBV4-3,CASSQETGFNNSPLHF
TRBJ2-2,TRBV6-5,CASSYLQGSGELFF
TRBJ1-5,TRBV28,CASSSSPGLISQPQHF
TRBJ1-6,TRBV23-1,CASSQYPRNNSPLHF
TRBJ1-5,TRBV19,CASSRDGTGAYSNQPQHF
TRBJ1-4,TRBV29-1,CSVAIPPAIEKLFF
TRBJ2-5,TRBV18,CASSPIGLMGETQYF
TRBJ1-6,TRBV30,CAWSSPSSYNSPLHF
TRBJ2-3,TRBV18,CASSEQGLTDTQYF
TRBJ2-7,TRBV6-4,CASSDSSLPSGSASPYEQYF
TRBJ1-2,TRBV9,CASSVGSWVGYTF
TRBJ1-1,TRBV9,CASSVGGMNTEAFF
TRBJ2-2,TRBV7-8,CASRPSGSNTGELFF